The clone carrying this TCR beta chain rates as medium-sized (0.01 to 0.1%). Its antigen is undetermined. All patients reached thyroid surgery having received no treatment beforehand. In the original processing: What underpinned the distant-metastasis classifier for papillary thyroid cancer was the set of CDR3 differences across clinicopathological groups. TCRdb re-processed the PCR reads through MiXCR. Here the V and J calls rest on TCRdb's processing, not on the authors' analysis. The sample gives roughly 40,000 clones, approximately 15% of which show up once; about 20% is in the top ten. The data were taken from a study of metastatic and nonmetastatic thyroid tumors. Study information: Comparison of repertoires was carried out across blood and tumor or nodule tissue from malignant and benign thyroid patients. The study, taken as a whole, reports: TCR beta diversity was reportedly significantly higher in malignant thyroid tumors than benign nodules, in blood and tumor.

The junction had 6 bases not matched to a gene; V was cut back by 5 bases and J by 8 bases. CDR3 length equals 15 residues. Sequencing used blood. The clonotype originates from a female donor with papillary thyroid cancer or a benign thyroid nodule (not recorded which). Some clones in this sample may be carry-over from other donors' samples. J is TRBJ1-6 and V is TRBV12-3 or TRBV12-4; 10 positions match TRBD1. The CDR3: CASSQTGTGDSPLHF. DNA of the CDR3: TGTGCCAGCAGTCAAACCGGGACAGGGGATTCACCCCTCCACTTT.